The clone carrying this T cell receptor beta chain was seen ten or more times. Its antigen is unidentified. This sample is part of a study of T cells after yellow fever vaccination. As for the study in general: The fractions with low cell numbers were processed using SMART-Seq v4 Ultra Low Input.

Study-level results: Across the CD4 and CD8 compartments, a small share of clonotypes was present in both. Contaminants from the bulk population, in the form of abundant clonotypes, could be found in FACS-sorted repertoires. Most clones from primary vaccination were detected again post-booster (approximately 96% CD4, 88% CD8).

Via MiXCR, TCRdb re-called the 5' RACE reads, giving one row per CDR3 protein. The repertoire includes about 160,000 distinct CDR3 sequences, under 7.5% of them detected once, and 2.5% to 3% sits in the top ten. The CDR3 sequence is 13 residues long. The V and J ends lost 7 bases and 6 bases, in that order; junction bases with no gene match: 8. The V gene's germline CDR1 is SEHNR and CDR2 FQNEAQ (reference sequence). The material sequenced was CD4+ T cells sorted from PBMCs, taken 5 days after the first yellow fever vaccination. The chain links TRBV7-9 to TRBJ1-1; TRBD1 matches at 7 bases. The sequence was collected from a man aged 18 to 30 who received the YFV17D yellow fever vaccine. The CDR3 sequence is CASIEGAGAEAFF. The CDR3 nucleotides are TGTGCCAGCATCGAGGGGGCCGGCGCTGAAGCTTTCTTT.